The entry below describes one T cell receptor beta chain. Its antigen is currently unknown. This sample is part of a study of cytomegalovirus exposure and HLA in healthy donors. Findings and limits, study-wide: The finding came from a later analysis; first-cohort TCR clusters tended to co-occur in the 120 or so validation repertoires. The study labeled 164 TCR beta chains cytomegalovirus-associated. Rare TCR sequences dominated, though some public TCRs recurred in many donors.

Profiling relied on immunoSEQ multiplex PCR, and the TCRdb table lists in-frame clones only, not all of them. The repertoire holds a few hundred thousand clones, with approximately 85% as singletons. Germline V gives CDR1 SGHRS, CDR2 YFSETQ. This CDR3 has 18 residues. Trimming shortened V by 0 bases and J by 0 bases, and 13 bases separated the two germline ends. The sequenced material came from PBMCs. The TCR was taken from a man aged 30 to 39 in good health and CMV-seronegative. This rearrangement joins TRBV5-1 to TRBJ1-6; unclear D gene. The CDR3 nucleotides read TGCGCCAGCAGCTTGGCTGTCCAAGGGAGCTCCTATAATTCACCCCTCCACTTT. This gives the protein CASSLAVQGSSYNSPLHF.